This T cell receptor beta chain was obtained from a study of blood T cell repertoires in COVID-19. The overall study: The study drew acute and convalescent COVID-19 samples from the United States, Italy and Spain. PBMCs, B-cell-depleted T cells, or T cells were the source of the cDNA or gDNA that made up the material.

This CDR3 spans 17 amino acids. In the authors' methods: Amplified reference gene primers provided the basis for estimating nucleated cell counts. The method was immunoSEQ multiplex PCR; TCRdb's version includes in-frame clones alone and lacks a portion of them. The DNA was the basis for D and trimming; V, J and clone size are from that table. The repertoire holds roughly 300,000 clones, with about 85% as singletons. The V and J genes are TRBV21-1 and TRBJ2-3; the table's TRBD2 call for D was not verified on the DNA. TRBV21-1 is a known pseudogene. The sequenced sample consisted of peripheral blood. This clonotype was sampled from a human donor in a cohort sampled during active COVID-19. The CDR3 DNA is TGTGCCAGCAGCAAAGACCCGGAGGATTTCAGCACAGATACGCAGTATTTT. Its translation: CASSKDPEDFSTDTQYF.